This T cell receptor (beta chain) appears in the sequencing data of a study of T cells after yellow fever vaccination. Study results and caveats: Though weaker, the secondary response peaked faster, on day 5 versus 15. Primary-vaccination clones mostly resurfaced post-booster (approximately 96% CD4, more than 80% CD8). Clonotype sharing between CD4 and CD8 compartments was small.

The table lists this clonotype with a few counts. Its antigen remains unidentified. V trimming: 3 bases; J trimming: 7 bases; junction bases outside the gene matches: 13. Germline V CDR1 and CDR2: SGHVS, FQNEAQ. The CDR3 covers 17 residues. A universal primer site and UMIs were added as TCR cDNA was made by 5'RACE template switching. TCRdb analysed the 5' RACE reads with MiXCR anew, one entry per CDR3 protein. The sample holds hundreds of thousands of distinct CDR3 sequences, roughly a fifth seen once. The sample here was PBMCs, taken 15 days after the yellow fever booster vaccination. The rearrangement uses TRBV7-8 and TRBJ2-7, with TRBD1 matching 12 bases. The sequence came from a man younger than 45 who received the YFV17D yellow fever vaccine. Here the CDR3 DNA reads TGTGCCAGCAGCTTGGGCTTTCCGGGACAGGGGGCTTATGAGCAGTACTTC. This translates into CASSLGFPGQGAYEQYF.